These 19 T cell receptor beta chains came from one sample sequenced in a study of STAT3 mutations in large granular lymphocyte leukemia. Study findings and constraints: In T-cell large granular lymphocyte leukemia, about half of patients showed multiple immunodominant subclonotypes.

Libraries were prepared by immunoSEQ multiplex PCR; TCRdb keeps only in-frame clonotypes and omits some of them. Seen here are more than 4,500 clones, around 74% observed once, and the top ten hold about four fifths. These TCRs' antigens remain unknown. The sample comprised peripheral blood mononuclear cells. These receptors all come from a middle-aged man with T-cell large granular lymphocyte leukemia. Some clones in this sample may be carry-over from other donors' samples.

V is TRBV29-1 and J is TRBJ2-7, with 8 bases aligning to TRBD2. V lost 6 bases to trimming and J lost 5 bases; unmatched junction nucleotides: 6. Germline V CDR1 and CDR2: SQVTM, ANQGSEA. This CDR3 comprises 12 residues. The CDR3, as DNA: TGCAGCGTCGAGGCGGGGGGCGACGAGCAGTACTTC. It specifies CSVEAGGDEQYF.

The chain links TRBV28 to TRBJ2-2, with 7 nucleotides matching TRBD2. The germline V gene encodes CDR1 MDHEN and CDR2 SYDVKM. V trimming: 5 bases; J trimming: 1 base; junction bases outside the gene matches: 7. The CDR3 loop spans 16 amino acids. The DNA for the CDR3 is TGTGCCAGCAGTCCAACGACTAGCTGGAACACCGGGGAGCTGTTTTTT. Protein product: CASSPTTSWNTGELFF.

The chain recombines TRBV5-1 with TRBJ2-3; 7 bases align to TRBD1. This CDR3 spans 15 amino acids. With V trimmed by 4 bases and J by 5 bases, 10 bases remained unmatched. Germline CDR1 SGHRS, CDR2 YFSETQ. CDR3 loop: CASSTTGVWGDTQYF. The CDR3 region has the DNA TGCGCCAGCAGCACCACAGGGGTCTGGGGAGATACGCAGTATTTT.

The CDR3 nucleotides read TGTGCCAGCAGCATAGGAACCCTCTACTACGAGCAGTACTTC. Translating it yields CASSIGTLYYEQYF. J is TRBJ2-7 and V is TRBV7-2; D remains ambiguous. Germline loops: CDR1 SGHTA, CDR2 FQGNSA. The ends were cut back, 5 bases at V and 3 bases at J, with 14 bases in the middle. The CDR3 loop spans 14 amino acids.

V is TRBV4-1 and J is TRBJ1-5; D uncertain. Germline lookup yields CDR1 MGHRA and CDR2 YSYEKL. Trimming took 4 bases from V and 0 from J, leaving 10 bases between them. CDR3 length: 15 residues. The DNA of the CDR3 is TGCGCCAGCAGCCCCGGGCTACTTAGCAATCAGCCCCAGCATTTT. Translated: CASSPGLLSNQPQHF.

This clone appeared a few times. This chain links TRBV28 with TRBJ2-1; 8 bases match TRBD2. The V gene's germline CDR1 is MDHEN and CDR2 SYDVKM. Trimming cost V 6 bases and J 7 bases; bases outside gene matches: 8. CDR3 length: 14 residues. The CDR3 protein is CASRTGTSSNEQFF. CDR3 bases: TGTGCCAGCAGAACCGGGACTAGTTCAAATGAGCAGTTCTTC.

V gene TRBV9 combines with J gene TRBJ2-5, with 7 bases matching TRBD1. Trimming took 0 bases from V and 3 from J; bases not matched to a gene: 8. Germline CDR1 reads SGDLS; CDR2 reads YYNGEE. This CDR3 spans 16 amino acids. The CDR3 reads CASSVALRGPEETQYF. The DNA for the CDR3 is TGTGCCAGCAGCGTAGCTTTGAGGGGGCCCGAAGAGACCCAGTACTTC.

The rearrangement uses TRBV10-1 and TRBJ2-1; 13 bases are a match to TRBD2. CDR3 size: 16 residues. Per germline, CDR1 WNHNN and CDR2 SYGVQD (reference sequence). V shed 6 bases and J 3 bases; nucleotides not matched to a gene: 5. CDR3: CASSGLAGANYNEQFF. The CDR3 nucleotides are TGCGCCAGCAGCGGACTAGCGGGAGCCAACTACAATGAGCAGTTCTTC.

V usage is TRBV6-6 and J usage is TRBJ1-2, with D possibly being TRBD1 (5 bases). The germline V and J ends were trimmed by 7 bases and 3 bases, with 12 bases remaining between them. CDR1 and CDR2 (germline): MNHNY, SVGAGI (reference sequence). This CDR3 has 13 residues. DNA of the CDR3: TGTGCCAGCATCCTAAGGGGTGACTATGGCTACACCTTC. Translating it yields CASILRGDYGYTF.

J is TRBJ1-1 and V is TRBV19; D unclear. Germline V gene lookup returns CDR1 LNHDA and CDR2 SQIVND (reference sequence). V lost 5 bases, J lost 2 bases, and 9 bases lay in between. The CDR3 has 13 residues. The CDR3 sequence: CASSLGRNTEAFF. The CDR3 DNA reads as TGTGCCAGTAGTCTAGGCAGAAACACTGAAGCTTTCTTT.

The chain has TRBV5-1 and TRBJ2-7; 7 bases are shared with TRBD2. Trimming cost V 0 bases and J 6 bases; bases outside gene matches: 3. Germline V gene data show CDR1 as SGHRS and CDR2 as YFSETQ. CDR3 length: 13 residues. In DNA form, the CDR3 reads TGCGCCAGCAGCTTGGGACTAGCTGGCGAGCAGTACTTC. This gives the protein CASSLGLAGEQYF.

The chain uses TRBV27 and TRBJ2-2; TRBD1 agrees at 8 bases. V shed 2 bases and J 8 bases; nucleotides not matched to a gene: 7. The CDR3 covers 15 residues. Germline CDR1 reads MNHEY; CDR2 reads SMNVEV (reference sequence). CDR3 nucleotide sequence: TGTGCCAGCAGTTTACTGGACAGGGAGTCTGGGGAGCTGTTTTTT. Its protein is CASSLLDRESGELFF.

This rearrangement joins TRBV2 to TRBJ2-1; weak D call: TRBD2 (6 bases). Deletions cut 6 bases from V and 4 bases from J, with 13 bases between. The CDR3 sequence is 14 residues long. From germline, CDR1 is SNHLY and CDR2 FYNNEI. The CDR3 here is CASRPGTHYNEQFF. Here the CDR3 DNA reads TGTGCCAGCAGACCCGGGACTCATTACAATGAGCAGTTCTTC.

CDR3 DNA sequence: TGTGCCAGAAGCTTGGATGAACATACAACCAATCAGCCCCAGCATTTT. Translation: CARSLDEHTTNQPQHF. The rearrangement joins TRBV5-3 to TRBJ1-5; the D is unclear. TRBV5-3 has ORF status, its function being uncertain. V dropped 0 bases and J dropped 3 bases, with 13 bases sitting between them. The CDR3 covers 16 residues.

The gene calls are TRBV28 and TRBJ1-2, with D uncertain. The germline gives CDR1 MDHEN, CDR2 SYDVKM. Trimming left V 3 bases short and J 6 bases short, with 8 bases between. The CDR3 extends over 12 amino acids. In DNA form, the CDR3 reads TGTGCCAGCAGTTTGACGACAAATGGCTACACCTTC. Protein product: CASSLTTNGYTF.

This chain connects TRBV9 to TRBJ2-3, with 9 bases fitting TRBD2. The CDR3 extends over 15 amino acids. After removal of 3 bases from V and 3 bases from J, the junction contained 5 bases not matched to a gene. Germline V gene sequence: CDR1 SGDLS, CDR2 YYNGEE. CDR3 amino acids: CASSATSGYTDTQYF. CDR3 DNA: TGTGCCAGCAGCGCAACTAGCGGGTATACAGATACGCAGTATTTT.

CDR3 bases: TGTGCCAGCAGCCGGAAACAGGGAAGTCGAGAGACCCAGTACTTC. It translates to CASSRKQGSRETQYF. The chain joins TRBV14 to TRBJ2-5; D perhaps matches TRBD1 (6 bases). Germline V gene sequence: CDR1 SGHDN, CDR2 FVKESK. CDR3 size: 15 residues. Between the trimmed V and J ends, which lost 4 bases and 4 bases, there was a span of 16 bases.

The rearrangement joins TRBV18 to TRBJ1-1; 7 positions match TRBD1. CDR3 length: 14 residues. With 3 bases clipped from V and 1 base from J, the junction kept 2 bases outside the gene matches. Germline CDR1 reads KGHSH; CDR2 reads LQKENI. The CDR3 DNA follows: TGTGCCAGCTCACCTCGGACAGGGAACACTGAAGCTTTCTTT. Amino acid sequence: CASSPRTGNTEAFF.

The gene calls are TRBV4-1 and TRBJ1-4; TRBD1 might be the D (5 bases). The V and J ends lost 4 bases and 4 bases respectively, with 10 bases between them. This CDR3 contains 14 residues. CDR1 and CDR2 (germline): MGHRA, YSYEKL. The CDR3 coding sequence is TGCGCCAGCAGCCCGACAGTGAATAATGAAAAACTGTTTTTT. It is translated as CASSPTVNNEKLFF.